This record covers a single T cell receptor beta chain. Its antigen remains unidentified. The record originates from a study of T cell responses to AZD1222 COVID-19 vaccine. Some clones are missing from TCRdb's copy, which holds only in-frame ones; the method was immunoSEQ multiplex PCR. The sample carries 120,000 or so clones, about nine tenths recorded once. The CDR3 sequence is 15 residues long. V lost 3 bases and J lost 8; bases outside the gene matches: 7. CDR1 is SGHVS, CDR2 FQNEAQ, per germline. General study findings and limits: Repertoires were collected only later (after the peak T cell response had occurred). It should be noted that donors were predominantly white British and more often female, and clonal diversity was possibly underestimated. Breadth and depth of Spike-specific TCRs rose after two AZD1222 doses.

This TCR was recovered from an adult in good health. Sequenced here: peripheral blood, sampled on day 0 of AZD1222 vaccination. J is TRBJ1-2 and V is TRBV7-8; 12 bases map to TRBD1. The CDR3 loop is CASSFSGTGGRGYTF. The CDR3 DNA reads as TGTGCCAGCAGCTTCTCCGGGACAGGGGGCCGGGGCTACACCTTC. Full variable domain (outside the CDR3, taken from reference TRBV7-8 and TRBJ1-2): GAGVSQSPRYKVAKRGQDVALRCDPISGHVSLFWYQQALGQGPEFLTYFQNEAQLDKSGLPSDRFFAERPEGSVSTLKIQRTQQEDSAVYLCASSFSGTGGRGYTFGSGTRLTVV.